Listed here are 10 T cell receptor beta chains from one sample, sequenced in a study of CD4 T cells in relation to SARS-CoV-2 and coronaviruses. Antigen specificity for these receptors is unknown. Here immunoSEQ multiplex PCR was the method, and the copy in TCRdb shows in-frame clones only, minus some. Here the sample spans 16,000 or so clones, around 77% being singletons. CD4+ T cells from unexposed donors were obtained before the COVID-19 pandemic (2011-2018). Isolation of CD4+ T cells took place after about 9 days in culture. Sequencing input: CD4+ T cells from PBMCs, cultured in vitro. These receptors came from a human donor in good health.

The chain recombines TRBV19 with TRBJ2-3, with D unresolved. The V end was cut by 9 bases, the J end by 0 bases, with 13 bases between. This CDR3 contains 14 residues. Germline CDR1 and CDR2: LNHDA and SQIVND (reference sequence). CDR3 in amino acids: CASKSRPSTDTQYF. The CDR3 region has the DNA TGTGCCAGCAAGAGCCGGCCTAGCACAGATACGCAGTATTTT.

The CDR3 protein is CAWSVTGIETQYF. The CDR3 DNA follows: TGTGCCTGGAGTGTTACAGGGATTGAGACCCAGTACTTC. This chain links TRBV30 with TRBJ2-5, with D possibly being TRBD1 (6 bases). The CDR3 totals 13 residues. Per germline, CDR1 GTSNPN and CDR2 SVGIG (reference sequence). Trimming took off 0 bases at V and 5 bases at J, with 10 bases between the two ends.

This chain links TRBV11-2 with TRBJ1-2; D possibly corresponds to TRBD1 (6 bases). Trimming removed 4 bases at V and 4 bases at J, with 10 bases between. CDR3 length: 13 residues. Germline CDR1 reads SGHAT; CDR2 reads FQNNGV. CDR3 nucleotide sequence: TGTGCCAGCAGCTCCGGGACAATCTATGGCTACACCTTC. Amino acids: CASSSGTIYGYTF.

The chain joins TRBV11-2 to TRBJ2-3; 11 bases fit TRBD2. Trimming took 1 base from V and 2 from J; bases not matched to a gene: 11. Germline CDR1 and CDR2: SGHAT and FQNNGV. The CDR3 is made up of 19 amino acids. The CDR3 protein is CASSLVLAGGPSFTDTQYF. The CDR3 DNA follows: TGTGCCAGCAGCTTAGTCCTAGCGGGAGGCCCGTCGTTCACAGATACGCAGTATTTT. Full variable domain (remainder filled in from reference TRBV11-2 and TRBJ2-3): EAGVAQSPRYKIIEKRQSVAFWCNPISGHATLYWYQQILGQGPKLLIQFQNNGVVDDSQLPKDRFSAERLKGVDSTLKIQPAKLEDSAVYLCASSLVLAGGPSFTDTQYFGPGTRLTVL.

The CDR3 loop reads CASSLGKWGNEQFF. CDR3 in DNA: TGTGCCAGCAGCTTAGGGAAGTGGGGCAATGAGCAGTTCTTC. The chain has TRBV13 and TRBJ2-1; D unresolved. Germline CDR1 and CDR2: PRHDT and FYEKMQ (reference sequence). There are 14 residues in the CDR3. The ends were cut back, 0 bases at V and 6 bases at J, with 9 bases in the middle.

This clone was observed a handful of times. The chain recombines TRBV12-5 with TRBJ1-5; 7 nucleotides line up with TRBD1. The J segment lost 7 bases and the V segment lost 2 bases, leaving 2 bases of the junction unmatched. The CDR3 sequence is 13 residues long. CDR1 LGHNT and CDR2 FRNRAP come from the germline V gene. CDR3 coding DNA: TGTGCTAGTGGTTTGCCACAGGGGCAGCCCCAGCATTTT. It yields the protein CASGLPQGQPQHF.

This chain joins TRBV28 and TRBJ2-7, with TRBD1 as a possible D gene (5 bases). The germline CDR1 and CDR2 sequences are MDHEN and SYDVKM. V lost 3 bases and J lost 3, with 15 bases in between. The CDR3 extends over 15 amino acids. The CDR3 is CASSFSWGVGYEQYF. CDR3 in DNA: TGTGCCAGCAGTTTTAGCTGGGGCGTAGGCTACGAGCAGTACTTC.

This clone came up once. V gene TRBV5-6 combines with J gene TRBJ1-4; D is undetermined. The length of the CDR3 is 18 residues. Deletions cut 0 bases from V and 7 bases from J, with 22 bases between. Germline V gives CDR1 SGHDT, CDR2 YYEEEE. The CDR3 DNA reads TGTGCCAGCAGCTTGGTTAGAGCCCAAGGGCTCGGGAGTGAAAAACTGTTTTTT. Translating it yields CASSLVRAQGLGSEKLFF.

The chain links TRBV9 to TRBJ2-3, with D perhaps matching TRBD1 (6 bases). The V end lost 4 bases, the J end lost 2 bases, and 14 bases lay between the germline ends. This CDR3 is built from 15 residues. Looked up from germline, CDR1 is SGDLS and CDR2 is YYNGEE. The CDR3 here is CASSQKTGFTDTQYF. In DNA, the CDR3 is TGTGCCAGCAGCCAAAAGACAGGTTTCACAGATACGCAGTATTTT.

This CDR3 reads CASSQDRVSGYTF. The CDR3 nucleotides are TGCGCCAGCAGCCAAGACAGGGTCTCTGGCTACACCTTC. The V gene is TRBV4-1, the J gene TRBJ1-2; TRBD1 is a possible D gene (5 bases). The germline V gene has CDR1 MGHRA and CDR2 YSYEKL. V was trimmed by 0 bases and J by 7 bases, leaving 9 bases between them. The CDR3 has 13 amino acids.